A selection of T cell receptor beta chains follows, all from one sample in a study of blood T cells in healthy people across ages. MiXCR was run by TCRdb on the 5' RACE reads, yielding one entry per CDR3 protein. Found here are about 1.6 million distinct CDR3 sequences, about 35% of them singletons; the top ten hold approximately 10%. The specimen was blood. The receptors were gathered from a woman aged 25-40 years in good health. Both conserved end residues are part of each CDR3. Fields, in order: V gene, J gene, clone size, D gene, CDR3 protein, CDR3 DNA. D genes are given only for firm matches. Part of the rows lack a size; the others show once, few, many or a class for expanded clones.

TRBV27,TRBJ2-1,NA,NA,CATRGSAGNEQFF,TGTGCCACCAGAGGATCTGCTGGCAATGAGCAGTTCTTC
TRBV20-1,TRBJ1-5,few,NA,CSAAPTVGDSQPQHF,TGCAGTGCTGCCCCGACAGTGGGTGATTCTCAGCCCCAGCATTTT
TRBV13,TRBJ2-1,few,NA,CASSLPGLTYNEQFF,TGTGCCAGCAGCTTACCCGGACTAACCTACAATGAGCAGTTCTTC
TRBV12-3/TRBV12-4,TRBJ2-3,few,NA,CASSFGLAKDTQYF,TGTGCCAGCAGTTTCGGGCTAGCGAAAGATACGCAGTATTTT
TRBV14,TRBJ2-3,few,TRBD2,CASGEGLAGGLDTDTQYF,TGTGCCAGCGGCGAAGGACTAGCGGGGGGCTTAGACACAGATACGCAGTATTTT
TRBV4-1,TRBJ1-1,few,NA,CASSQEAGRAFF,TGCGCCAGCAGCCAAGAAGCCGGGAGAGCTTTCTTT
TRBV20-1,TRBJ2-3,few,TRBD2,CSAEASGSPTDTQYF,TGCAGTGCTGAGGCTAGCGGGAGCCCCACAGATACGCAGTATTTT
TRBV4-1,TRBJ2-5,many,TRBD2,CASSQTLGGRSGETQYF,TGCGCCAGCAGCCAGACCCTCGGGGGGAGAAGCGGGGAGACCCAGTACTTC
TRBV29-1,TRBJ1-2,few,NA,CSVERRANYGYTF,TGCAGCGTTGAAAGGAGGGCTAACTATGGCTACACCTTC
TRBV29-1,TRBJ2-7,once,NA,CSAQRHISNEQYF,TGCAGCGCTCAGCGTCACATTTCTAATGAGCAGTACTTC
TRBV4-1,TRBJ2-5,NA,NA,CASSQDSDQETQYF,TGCGCCAGCAGCCAAGATTCCGACCAAGAGACCCAGTACTTC
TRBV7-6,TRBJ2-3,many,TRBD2,CASSRAGGPTPDTQYF,TGTGCCAGCAGCCGGGCGGGGGGTCCAACTCCAGATACGCAGTATTTT
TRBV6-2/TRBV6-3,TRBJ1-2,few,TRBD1,CASGQGYYGYTF,TGTGCCAGTGGACAGGGGTACTATGGCTACACCTTC
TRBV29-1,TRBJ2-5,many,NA,CSVEEGPGETQYF,TGCAGCGTTGAAGAGGGGCCAGGAGAGACCCAGTACTTC
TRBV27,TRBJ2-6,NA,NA,CASSLTIPLGANVLTF,TGTGCCAGCAGTTTAACCATACCTTTGGGGGCCAACGTCCTGACTTTC
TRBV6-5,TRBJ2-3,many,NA,CASSYRPGGMDTQYF,TGTGCCAGCAGTTACCGTCCTGGAGGTATGGATACGCAGTATTTT
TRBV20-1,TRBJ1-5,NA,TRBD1,CSATDRGAPQHF,TGCAGTGCTACCGACAGGGGCGCGCCCCAGCATTTT
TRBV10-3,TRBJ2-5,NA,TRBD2,CAISLGLAGGPGEQYF,TGTGCCATCAGTTTGGGGCTAGCGGGAGGGCCGGGAGAGCAGTACTTC
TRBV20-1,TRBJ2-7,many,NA,CSARGPDSYEQYF,TGCAGTGCTAGGGGACCCGATTCGTACGAGCAGTACTTC
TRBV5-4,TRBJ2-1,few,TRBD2,CASSSLAGGHNEQFF,TGTGCCAGCAGCTCACTAGCGGGAGGCCACAATGAGCAGTTCTTC
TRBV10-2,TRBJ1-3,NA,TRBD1,CASSTDRSWTGNTIYF,TGCGCCAGCAGTACGGACAGGTCCTGGACTGGAAACACCATATATTTT
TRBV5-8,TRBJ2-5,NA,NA,CASSFAMGEETQYF,TGTGCCAGCAGCTTCGCAATGGGGGAAGAGACCCAGTACTTC
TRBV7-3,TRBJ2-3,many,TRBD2,CASSAGTRADTQYF,TGTGCCAGCAGCGCCGGGACTAGGGCAGATACGCAGTATTTT
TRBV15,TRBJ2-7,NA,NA,CATSSTGISEQYF,TGTGCCACCAGCAGTACGGGTATCAGCGAGCAGTACTTC
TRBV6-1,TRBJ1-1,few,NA,CASTKTGRTEAFF,TGTGCCAGCACCAAAACAGGGAGGACTGAAGCTTTCTTT
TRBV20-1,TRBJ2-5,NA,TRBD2,CSARGLASFQETQYF,TGCAGTGCTAGAGGACTAGCGAGTTTCCAAGAGACCCAGTACTTC
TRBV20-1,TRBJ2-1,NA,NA,CPGGGSSYNEQFF,TGCCCCGGGGGCGGGAGCTCCTACAATGAGCAGTTCTTC
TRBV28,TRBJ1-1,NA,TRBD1,CRAGGQRNTEAFF,TGTCGAGCCGGGGGACAGCGGAACACTGAAGCTTTCTTT
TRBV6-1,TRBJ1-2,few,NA,CASSENLPGRSYTF,TGTGCCAGCAGTGAAAATCTACCAGGGCGAAGCTACACCTTC
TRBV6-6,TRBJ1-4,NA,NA,CASSLLAREGEKLFF,TGTGCCAGCAGCCTCTTGGCCCGGGAAGGGGAAAAACTGTTTTTT
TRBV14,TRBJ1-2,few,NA,CASSQDRGRDKLVSGYTF,TGTGCCAGCAGCCAAGATCGGGGTAGAGACAAGCTCGTCTCTGGCTACACCTTC
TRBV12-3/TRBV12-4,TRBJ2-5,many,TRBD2,CASSPRLAGTETQYF,TGTGCCAGCAGTCCTCGACTAGCGGGTACGGAGACCCAGTACTTC
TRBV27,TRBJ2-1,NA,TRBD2,CASSFGLAGDFEQFF,TGTGCCAGCAGTTTCGGGCTAGCGGGGGATTTTGAGCAGTTCTTC
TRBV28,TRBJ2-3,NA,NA,CASSLVPGDTQYF,TGTGCCAGCAGTTTGGTGCCGGGGGATACGCAGTATTTT
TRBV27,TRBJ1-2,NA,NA,CASSLRHGMYGYTF,TGTGCCAGCAGCCTCAGACACGGAATGTATGGCTACACCTTC
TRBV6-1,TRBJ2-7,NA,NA,CASSGEKTGREQYF,TGTGCCAGCAGTGGCGAGAAAACGGGGCGCGAGCAGTACTTC
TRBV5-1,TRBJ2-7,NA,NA,CASSLVDRTNSYEQYF,TGCGCCAGCAGCTTGGTAGACAGGACAAACTCCTACGAGCAGTACTTC
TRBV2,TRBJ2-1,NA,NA,CASRTPGSRANEQFF,TGTGCCAGCAGGACTCCCGGGTCCCGGGCCAATGAGCAGTTCTTC
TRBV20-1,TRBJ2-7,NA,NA,CSARAGSGIYEQYF,TGCAGTGCTAGAGCTGGTAGCGGAATCTACGAGCAGTACTTC
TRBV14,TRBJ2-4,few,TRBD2,CASSQGASGVAKNIQYF,TGTGCCAGCAGCCAAGGCGCTAGCGGAGTAGCCAAAAACATTCAGTACTTC
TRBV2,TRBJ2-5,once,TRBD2,CASSKRGAETQYF,TGTGCCAGCAGTAAGCGGGGGGCGGAGACCCAGTACTTC
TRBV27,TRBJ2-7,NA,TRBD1,CTSSYRDRTYEQYF,TGTACCAGCAGTTACCGGGACAGAACCTACGAGCAGTACTTC
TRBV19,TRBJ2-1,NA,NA,CASAHRVLYNEQFF,TGTGCCAGTGCGCACAGGGTCCTATACAATGAGCAGTTCTTC
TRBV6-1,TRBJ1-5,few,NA,CASSEPPQGQPQHF,TGTGCCAGCAGTGAACCCCCGCAGGGCCAGCCCCAGCATTTT
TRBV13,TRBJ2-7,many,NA,CASSTPSNSYEQYF,TGTGCCAGCAGCACCCCCAGCAATTCCTACGAGCAGTACTTC
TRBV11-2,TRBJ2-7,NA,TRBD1,CANDDRDRHYEQYF,TGTGCCAACGACGATCGGGACAGACACTACGAGCAGTACTTC
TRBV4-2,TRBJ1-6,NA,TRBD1,CASSQSFDRGWAPLHF,TGTGCCAGCAGCCAGAGCTTCGACAGGGGATGGGCACCCCTCCACTTT
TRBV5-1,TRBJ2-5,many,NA,CASSSGLGGSQETQYF,TGCGCCAGCAGCTCAGGACTTGGGGGGAGCCAAGAGACCCAGTACTTC
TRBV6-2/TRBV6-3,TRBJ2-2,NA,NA,CASTATGELFF,TGTGCCAGCACCGCGACCGGGGAGCTGTTTTTT